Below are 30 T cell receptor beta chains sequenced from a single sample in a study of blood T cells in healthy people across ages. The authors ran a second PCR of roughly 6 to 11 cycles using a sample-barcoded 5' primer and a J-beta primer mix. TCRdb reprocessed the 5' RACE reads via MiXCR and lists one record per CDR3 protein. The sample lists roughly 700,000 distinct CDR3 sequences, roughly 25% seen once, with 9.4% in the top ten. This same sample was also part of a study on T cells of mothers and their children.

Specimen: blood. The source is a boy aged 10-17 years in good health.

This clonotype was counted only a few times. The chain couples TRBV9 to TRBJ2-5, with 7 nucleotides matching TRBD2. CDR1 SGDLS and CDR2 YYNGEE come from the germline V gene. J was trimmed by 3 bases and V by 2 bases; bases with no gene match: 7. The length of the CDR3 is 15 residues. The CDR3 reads CASSVTGTTKETQYF. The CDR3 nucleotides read TGTGCCAGCAGCGTTACCGGGACTACGAAAGAGACCCAGTACTTC. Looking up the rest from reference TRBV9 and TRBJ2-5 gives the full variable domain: DSGVTQTPKHLITATGQRVTLRCSPRSGDLSVYWYQQSLDQGLQFLIQYYNGEERAKGNILERFSAQQFPDLHSELNLSSLELGDSALYFCASSVTGTTKETQYFGPGTRLLVL.

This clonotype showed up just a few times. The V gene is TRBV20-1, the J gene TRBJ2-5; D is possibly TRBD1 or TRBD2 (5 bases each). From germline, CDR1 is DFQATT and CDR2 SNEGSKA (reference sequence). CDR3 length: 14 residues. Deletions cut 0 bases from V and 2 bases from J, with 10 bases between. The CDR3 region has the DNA TGCAGTGCTAGAGATTGGGACGAACAAGAGACCCAGTACTTC. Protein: CSARDWDEQETQYF.

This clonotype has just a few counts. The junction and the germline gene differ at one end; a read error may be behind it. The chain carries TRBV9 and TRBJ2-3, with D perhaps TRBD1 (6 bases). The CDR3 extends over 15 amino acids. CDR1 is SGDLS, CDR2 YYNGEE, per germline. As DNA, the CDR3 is TGTGCCAGCAGCGTATCAGGGGTTAGCACAGGTACGCAGTATTTT. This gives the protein CASSVSGVSTGTQYF.

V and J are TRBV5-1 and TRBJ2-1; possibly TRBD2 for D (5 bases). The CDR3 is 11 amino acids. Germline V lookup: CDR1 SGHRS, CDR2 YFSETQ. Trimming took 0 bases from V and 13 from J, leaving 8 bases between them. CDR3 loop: CASSLGTLQFF. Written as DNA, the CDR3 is TGCGCCAGCAGCTTGGGGACTTTACAGTTCTTC.

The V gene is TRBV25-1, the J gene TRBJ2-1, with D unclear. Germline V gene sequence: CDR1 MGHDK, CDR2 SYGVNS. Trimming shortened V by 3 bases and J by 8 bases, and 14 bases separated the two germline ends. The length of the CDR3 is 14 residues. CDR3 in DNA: TGTGCCAGCAGTGACCCCTACAAGGCCGATGAGCAGTTCTTC. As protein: CASSDPYKADEQFF. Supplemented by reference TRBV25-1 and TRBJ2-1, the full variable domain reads EADIYQTPRYLVIGTGKKITLECSQTMGHDKMYWYQQDPGMELHLIHYSYGVNSTEKGDLSSESTVSRIRTEHFPLTLESARPSHTSQYLCASSDPYKADEQFFGPGTRLTVL.

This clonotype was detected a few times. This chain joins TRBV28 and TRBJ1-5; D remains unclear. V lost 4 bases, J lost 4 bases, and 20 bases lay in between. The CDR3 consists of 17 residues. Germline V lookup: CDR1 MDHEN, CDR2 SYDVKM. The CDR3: CASSSPPRVRTNQPQHF. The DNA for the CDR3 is TGTGCCAGCAGTTCCCCTCCCCGGGTCCGGACTAATCAGCCCCAGCATTTT.

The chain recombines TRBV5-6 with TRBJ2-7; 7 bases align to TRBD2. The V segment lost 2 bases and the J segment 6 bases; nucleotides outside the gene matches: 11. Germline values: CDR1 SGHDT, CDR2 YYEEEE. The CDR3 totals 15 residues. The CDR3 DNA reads TGTGCCAGCAGCTTCGGGGGGAAAGGCCGTGGCGAGCAGTACTTC. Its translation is CASSFGGKGRGEQYF. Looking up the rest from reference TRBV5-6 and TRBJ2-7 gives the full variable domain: DAGVTQSPTHLIKTRGQQVTLRCSPKSGHDTVSWYQQALGQGPQFIFQYYEEEERQRGNFPDRFSGHQFPNYSSELNVNALLLGDSALYLCASSFGGKGRGEQYFGPGTRLTVT.

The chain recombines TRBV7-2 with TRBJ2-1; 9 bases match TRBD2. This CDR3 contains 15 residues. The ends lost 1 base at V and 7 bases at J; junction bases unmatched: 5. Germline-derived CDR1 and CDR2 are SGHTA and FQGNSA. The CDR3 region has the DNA TGTGCCAGCAGCTTAGATGCGGGGGGGCCGAATGAGCAGTTCTTC. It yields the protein CASSLDAGGPNEQFF.

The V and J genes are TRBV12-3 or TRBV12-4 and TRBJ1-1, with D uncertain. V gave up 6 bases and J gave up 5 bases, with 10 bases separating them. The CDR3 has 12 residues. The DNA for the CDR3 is TGTGCCAGCAGCCCCGATGTGACTGAAGCTTTCTTT. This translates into CASSPDVTEAFF.

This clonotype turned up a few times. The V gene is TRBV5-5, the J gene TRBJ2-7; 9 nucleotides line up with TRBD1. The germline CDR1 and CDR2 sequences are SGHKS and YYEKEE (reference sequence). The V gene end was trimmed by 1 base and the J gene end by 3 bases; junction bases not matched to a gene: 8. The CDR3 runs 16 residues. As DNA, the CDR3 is TGTGCCAGCAGCTTGCTCATCCCGGGACAGGGCTACGAGCAGTACTTC. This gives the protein CASSLLIPGQGYEQYF.

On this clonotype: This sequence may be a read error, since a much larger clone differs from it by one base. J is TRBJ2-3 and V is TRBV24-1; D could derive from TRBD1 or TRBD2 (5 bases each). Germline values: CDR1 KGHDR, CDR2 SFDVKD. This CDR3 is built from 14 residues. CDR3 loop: CTTSDRGATDTQYF. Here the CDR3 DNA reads TGTACCACCAGTGACAGAGGGGCCACAGATACGCAGTATTTT.

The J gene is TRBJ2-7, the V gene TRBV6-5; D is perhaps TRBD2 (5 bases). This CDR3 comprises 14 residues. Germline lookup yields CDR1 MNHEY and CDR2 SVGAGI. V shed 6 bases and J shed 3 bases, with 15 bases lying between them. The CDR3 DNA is TGTGCCAGCAGAAGGGAGTTTAACCTCTACGAGCAGTACTTC. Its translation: CASRREFNLYEQYF.

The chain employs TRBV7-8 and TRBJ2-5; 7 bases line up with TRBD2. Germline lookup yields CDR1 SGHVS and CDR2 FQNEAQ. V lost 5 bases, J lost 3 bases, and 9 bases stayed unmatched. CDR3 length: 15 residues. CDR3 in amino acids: CASSGGGAFKETQYF. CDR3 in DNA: TGTGCCAGCAGCGGCGGGGGAGCGTTTAAAGAGACCCAGTACTTC. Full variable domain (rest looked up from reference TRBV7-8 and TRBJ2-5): GAGVSQSPRYKVAKRGQDVALRCDPISGHVSLFWYQQALGQGPEFLTYFQNEAQLDKSGLPSDRFFAERPEGSVSTLKIQRTQQEDSAVYLCASSGGGAFKETQYFGPGTRLLVL.

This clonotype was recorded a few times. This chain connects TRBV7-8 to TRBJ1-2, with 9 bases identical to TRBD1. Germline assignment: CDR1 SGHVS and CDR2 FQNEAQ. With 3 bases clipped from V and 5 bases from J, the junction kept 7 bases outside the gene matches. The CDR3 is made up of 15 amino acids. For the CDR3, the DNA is TGTGCCAGCAGCTTCCTAACAGGGGGCGGTTATGGCTACACCTTC. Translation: CASSFLTGGGYGYTF.

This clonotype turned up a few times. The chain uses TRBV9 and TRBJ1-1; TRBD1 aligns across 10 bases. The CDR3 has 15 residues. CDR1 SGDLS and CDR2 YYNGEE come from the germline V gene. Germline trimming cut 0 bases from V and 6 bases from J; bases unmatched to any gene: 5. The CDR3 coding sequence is TGTGCCAGCAGCGTAGCGGGACAGGGGCGTCCTGAAGCTTTCTTT. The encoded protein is CASSVAGQGRPEAFF.

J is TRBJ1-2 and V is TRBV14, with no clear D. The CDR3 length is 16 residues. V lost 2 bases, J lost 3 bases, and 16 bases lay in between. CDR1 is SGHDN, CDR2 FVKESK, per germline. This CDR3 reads CASSQRRREIDYGYTF. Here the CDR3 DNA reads TGTGCCAGCAGCCAAAGACGAAGGGAAATCGACTATGGCTACACCTTC.

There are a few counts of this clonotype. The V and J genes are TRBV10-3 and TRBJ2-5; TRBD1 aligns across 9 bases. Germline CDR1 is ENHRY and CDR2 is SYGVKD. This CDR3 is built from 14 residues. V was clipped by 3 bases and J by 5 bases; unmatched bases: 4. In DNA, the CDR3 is TGTGCCATCAGTGACCCGGGACAGGGTGAGACCCAGTACTTC. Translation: CAISDPGQGETQYF.

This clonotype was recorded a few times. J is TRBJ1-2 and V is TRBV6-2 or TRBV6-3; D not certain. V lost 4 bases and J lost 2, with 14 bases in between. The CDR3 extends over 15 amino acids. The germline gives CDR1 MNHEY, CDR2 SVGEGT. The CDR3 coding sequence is TGTGCCAGCAGTTGGGAAGGATTGGCGAACTATGGCTACACCTTC. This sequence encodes CASSWEGLANYGYTF.

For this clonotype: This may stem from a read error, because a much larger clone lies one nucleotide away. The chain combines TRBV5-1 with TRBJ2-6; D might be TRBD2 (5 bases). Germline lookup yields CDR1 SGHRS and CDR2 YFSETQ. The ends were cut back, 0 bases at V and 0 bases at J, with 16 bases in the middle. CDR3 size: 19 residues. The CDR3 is CASSLAGIDRLSGANVLTF. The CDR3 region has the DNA TGCGCCAGCAGCTTGGCCGGGATAGATCGTCTCTCTGGGGCCAACGTCCTGACTTTC.

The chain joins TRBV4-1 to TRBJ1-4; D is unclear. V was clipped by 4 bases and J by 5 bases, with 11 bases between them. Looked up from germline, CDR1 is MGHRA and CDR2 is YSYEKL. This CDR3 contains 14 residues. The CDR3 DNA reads TGCGCCAGCAGCCCACCGTTGCGAAATGAAAAACTGTTTTTT. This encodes CASSPPLRNEKLFF.

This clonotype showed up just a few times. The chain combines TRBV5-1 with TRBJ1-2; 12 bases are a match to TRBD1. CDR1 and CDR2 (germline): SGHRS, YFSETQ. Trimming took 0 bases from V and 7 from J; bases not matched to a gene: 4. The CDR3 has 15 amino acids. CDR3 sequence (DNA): TGCGCCAGCAGCTTGGGGGGGACAGGGGGCCTTGGCTACACCTTC. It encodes CASSLGGTGGLGYTF.

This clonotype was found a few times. CDR3 nucleotides: TGTGCCAGCAGCCCCCTGATTGGGACAGGGAGCACAGATACGCAGTATTTT. It is translated as CASSPLIGTGSTDTQYF. V usage is TRBV5-5 and J usage is TRBJ2-3; the match to TRBD1 covers 9 bases. The CDR3 sequence is 17 residues long. With V trimmed by 4 bases and J by 0 bases, 9 bases remained unmatched. Germline loops: CDR1 SGHKS, CDR2 YYEKEE (reference sequence).

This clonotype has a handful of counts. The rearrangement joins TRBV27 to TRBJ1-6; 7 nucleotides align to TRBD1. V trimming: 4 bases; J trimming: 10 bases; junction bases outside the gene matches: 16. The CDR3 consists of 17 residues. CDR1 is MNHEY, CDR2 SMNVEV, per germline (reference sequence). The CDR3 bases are TGTGCCAGCAGTTCTCACTCCTCGACAGGGAAACTATCACCCCTCCACTTT. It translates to CASSSHSSTGKLSPLHF.

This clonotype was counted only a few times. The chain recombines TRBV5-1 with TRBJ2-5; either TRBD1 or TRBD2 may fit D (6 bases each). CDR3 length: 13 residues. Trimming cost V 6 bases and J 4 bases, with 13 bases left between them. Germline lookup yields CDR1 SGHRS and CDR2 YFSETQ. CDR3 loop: CASTARGPETQYF. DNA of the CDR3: TGCGCCAGCACCGCACGGGGGCCAGAGACCCAGTACTTC. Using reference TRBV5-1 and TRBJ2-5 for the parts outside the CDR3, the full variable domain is KAGVTQTPRYLIKTRGQQVTLSCSPISGHRSVSWYQQTPGQGLQFLFEYFSETQRNKGNFPGRFSGRQFSNSRSEMNVSTLELGDSALYLCASTARGPETQYFGPGTRLLVL.

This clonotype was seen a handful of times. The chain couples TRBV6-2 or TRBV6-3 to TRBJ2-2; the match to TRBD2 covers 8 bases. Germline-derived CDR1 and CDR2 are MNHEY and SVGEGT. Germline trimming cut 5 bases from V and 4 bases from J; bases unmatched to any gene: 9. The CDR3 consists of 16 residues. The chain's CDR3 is CASSKTAGVITGELFF. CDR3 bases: TGTGCCAGCAGTAAAACAGCGGGGGTCATCACCGGGGAGCTGTTTTTT.

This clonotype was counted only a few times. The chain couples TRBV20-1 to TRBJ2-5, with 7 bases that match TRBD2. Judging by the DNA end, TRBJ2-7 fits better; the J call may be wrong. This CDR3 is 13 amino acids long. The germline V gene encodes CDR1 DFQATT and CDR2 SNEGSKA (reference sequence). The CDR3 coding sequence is TGCAGTGCTAGGACCGGGACTACCTACGAGCAGTACTTC. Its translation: CSARTGTTYEQYF.

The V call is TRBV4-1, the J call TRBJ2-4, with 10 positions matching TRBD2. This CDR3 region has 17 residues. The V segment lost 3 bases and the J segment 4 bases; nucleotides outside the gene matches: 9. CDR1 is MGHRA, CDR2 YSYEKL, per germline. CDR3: CASSHLGGLASKNIQYF. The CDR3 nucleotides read TGCGCCAGCAGCCATCTGGGGGGACTAGCGTCTAAAAACATTCAGTACTTC.

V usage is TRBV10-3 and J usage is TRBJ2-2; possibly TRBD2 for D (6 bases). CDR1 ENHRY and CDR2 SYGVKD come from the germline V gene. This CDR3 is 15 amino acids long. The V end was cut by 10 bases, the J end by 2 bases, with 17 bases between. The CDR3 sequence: CATLPWGDNTGELFF. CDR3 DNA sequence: TGTGCCACACTCCCATGGGGGGACAACACCGGGGAGCTGTTTTTT.

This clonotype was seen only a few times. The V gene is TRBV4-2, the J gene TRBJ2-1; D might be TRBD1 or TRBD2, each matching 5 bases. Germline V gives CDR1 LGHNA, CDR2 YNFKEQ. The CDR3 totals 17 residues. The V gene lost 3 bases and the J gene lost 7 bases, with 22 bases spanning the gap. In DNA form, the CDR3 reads TGTGCCAGCAGCCAGGGCGGCGGGCAGGGTGATTGGAATGAGCAGTTCTTC. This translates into CASSQGGGQGDWNEQFF.

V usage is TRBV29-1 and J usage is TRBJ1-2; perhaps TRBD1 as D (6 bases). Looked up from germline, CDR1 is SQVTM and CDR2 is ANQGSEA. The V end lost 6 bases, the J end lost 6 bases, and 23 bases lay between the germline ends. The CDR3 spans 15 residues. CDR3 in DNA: TGCAGCGTCGCCCCCATCCTATCAGGGGACCATGGCTACACCTTC. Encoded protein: CSVAPILSGDHGYTF.